This T cell receptor (beta chain) was documented in a study of cytomegalovirus exposure and HLA in healthy donors (dated by TCRdb to between 2016 and 2019). Concerning the study at large: According to a later analysis, one platform produced both the roughly 120 validation repertoires and the 550 to 800 repertoires of the first cohort. To predict cytomegalovirus infection status, the study combined high-throughput TCR immunosequencing, statistical association of individual TCRs with disease status, and machine learning. A separate validation cohort of roughly 130 different subjects was used in addition to the approximately 700-subject first cohort. The study was designed to test whether signatures of past pathogen exposure could be identified by cataloging public T cell receptors.

This clone was recorded once. Its target antigen remains unknown. There are no base qualities to consult, and no much larger clone falls within one base. General conclusions and limits of the study: In the study, some 180 TCR beta chains were listed as associated with cytomegalovirus. The validation cohort had no HLA typing available for a later analysis, so co-occurrence within that cohort was assessed over all 130 or so repertoires. A few of the identified cytomegalovirus-associated TCR beta chains were confirmed in vitro to be specific for cytomegalovirus antigens. The authors suggested that the approach could potentially be extended to other disease states and immunological phenotypes. Of the cluster scores, roughly 95% were above 0 in a later analysis, which found that TCRs clustered in the first cohort also tended to co-occur in the 130 or so validation repertoires. While some public TCRs were present in many individuals, most TCR sequences turned up only very rarely across donors. The classifier was reported to diagnose cytomegalovirus status with high specificity and sensitivity in both the original and validation cohorts.

Taken from cysteine to phenylalanine, the CDR3 has 16 residues. The CDR3 DNA has 48 bases and is translated from base 1. In the germline V gene, CDR1 corresponds to SGHAT and CDR2 to FQNNGV. The junction shows trimming of 5 bases on V and 6 bases on J, and the gene matches do not reach 11 bases of it. The donors were included in the validation cohort of 100 to 150 subjects, a group kept apart from the roughly 700-subject first cohort. Receptor libraries were prepared by the immunoSEQ multiplex PCR assay. The original pipeline was this. A statistical classification framework was built for diagnosing cytomegalovirus status from the catalog of TCR beta chain sequences. The immuneACCESS repertoire file appears here via TCRdb, limited to in-frame rearrangements. These files lack a portion of the clones; in checked studies, under half of the deficit traces to unresolved V genes, and the cause of the others is not known. Clone size and V and J calls were adopted from that table, with D and trimming inferred from the DNA. In this sample the table shows about 130,000 clones, roughly 90% of which occur a single time. Together, the top ten hold 1.4% to 1.5% of the sample.

The sequenced material came from PBMCs. The rearranged segments are TRBV11-2 and TRBJ1-4, with 8 bases in between that match TRBD1. The sequence was obtained from a man aged 30 to 45 in good health and CMV-seronegative. The CDR3 here reads CASSGRTGTGYEKLFF. In nucleotide form, the sequence is TGTGCCAGCAGCGGGCGGACCGGGACAGGTTATGAAAAACTGTTTTTT. Extended through the reference TRBV11-2 and TRBJ1-4 proteins, this CDR3 yields the full variable domain: EAGVAQSPRYKIIEKRQSVAFWCNPISGHATLYWYQQILGQGPKLLIQFQNNGVVDDSQLPKDRFSAERLKGVDSTLKIQPAKLEDSAVYLCASSGRTGTGYEKLFFGSGTQLSVL.